These 24 T cell receptor beta chains were sequenced from one sample in a study of cytomegalovirus exposure and HLA in healthy donors. The primer mix had 60 Vbeta and 13 Jbeta primers. Repertoires were generated with immunoSEQ multiplex PCR, while TCRdb's copy carries only in-frame clones and drops some. Found here are roughly 120,000 clones, 82% of them singletons; the top ten hold 10% to 12%. The sequencing input was PBMCs. Receptors originate from a male donor in good health and CMV-seropositive.

This chain connects TRBV5-4 to TRBJ2-5; TRBD1 matches 7 bases. Germline V CDR1 and CDR2: SGHNT, YYREEE (reference sequence). J lost 7 bases, V lost 2 bases, and 8 bases had no gene match. This CDR3 spans 14 amino acids. CDR3 region: CASSFRDSPGTQYF. The CDR3 region has the DNA TGTGCCAGCAGCTTCCGGGACAGCCCTGGGACCCAGTACTTC.

V gene TRBV20-1 combines with J gene TRBJ2-7; D is ambiguous. The V gene's germline CDR1 is DFQATT and CDR2 SNEGSKA (reference sequence). Trimming stripped 3 bases from V and 4 bases from J, with 7 bases between. The CDR3 has 11 amino acids. The CDR3: CSARVTYEQYF. DNA for the CDR3: TGCAGTGCTAGGGTGACTTACGAGCAGTACTTC.

This clone was seen a handful of times. The CDR3 nucleotides read TGTGCCAGCAGTGAAGACAGGCGCAATGAGCAGTTCTTC. Protein: CASSEDRRNEQFF. The chain joins TRBV6-1 to TRBJ2-1; possibly TRBD1 for D (5 bases). Per germline, CDR1 MNHNS and CDR2 SASEGT. This CDR3 is built from 13 residues. V was pared by 1 base and J by 6 bases, with 7 bases between.

The V and J genes are TRBV6-5 and TRBJ1-5; TRBD1 agrees at 7 bases. Germline values: CDR1 MNHEY, CDR2 SVGAGI. The CDR3 totals 14 residues. Trimming at V came to 5 bases and at J to 2 bases, leaving 3 bases not matched to a gene. This CDR3 reads CASSATGGNQPQHF. The DNA of the CDR3 is TGTGCCAGCAGTGCAACAGGGGGCAATCAGCCCCAGCATTTT.

CDR3 DNA: TGTGCCAGTAGTACTCGACAGGGGGCTATATACGAGCAGTACTTC. Translated, it gives CASSTRQGAIYEQYF. The chain couples TRBV19 to TRBJ2-7, with 10 bases aligning to TRBD1. The ends lost 4 bases at V and 4 bases at J; junction bases unmatched: 7. The germline gives CDR1 LNHDA, CDR2 SQIVND (reference sequence). This CDR3 is 15 amino acids long.

This sequence joins TRBV9 and TRBJ2-6; D remains ambiguous. The germline V gene has CDR1 SGDLS and CDR2 YYNGEE. The CDR3 runs to 15 residues. The V end was cut by 3 bases, the J end by 0 bases, with 7 bases between. The CDR3 loop is CASSGHLSGANVLTF. In nucleotides, the CDR3 is TGTGCCAGCAGCGGACATCTCTCTGGGGCCAACGTCCTGACTTTC.

V and J are TRBV11-2 and TRBJ2-5, with 8 nucleotides matching TRBD2. Gene TRBJ2-7 matches the end of the DNA better, so the J call may be wrong. CDR1 is SGHAT and CDR2 is FQNNGV in the germline V gene. This CDR3 is 17 amino acids long. This CDR3 is CASSLVFSGGPLHEQYF. CDR3 sequence (DNA): TGTGCCAGCAGCTTAGTCTTTTCGGGAGGGCCCCTCCACGAGCAGTACTTC.

This clone was observed a few times. The V call is TRBV19, the J call TRBJ1-2; D is possibly TRBD1 (6 bases). Trimming took 3 bases from V and 2 from J, leaving 7 bases between them. The germline V gene encodes CDR1 LNHDA and CDR2 SQIVND (reference sequence). This CDR3 is 13 amino acids long. The CDR3 sequence is CASSMQGNYGYTF. Written as DNA, the CDR3 is TGTGCCAGTAGTATGCAGGGGAACTATGGCTACACCTTC.

This clone was seen only once. The gene calls are TRBV13 and TRBJ2-7; no clear D. The CDR3 is 11 residues long. V was shortened by 5 bases and J by 4 bases, with 6 bases between the two germline ends. From germline, CDR1 is PRHDT and CDR2 FYEKMQ (reference sequence). As DNA, the CDR3 is TGTGCCAGCAGCCCCGGGTACGAGCAGTACTTC. It codes for CASSPGYEQYF.

V usage is TRBV9 and J usage is TRBJ2-7, with D possibly being TRBD2 (5 bases). Germline V CDR1 and CDR2: SGDLS, YYNGEE. CDR3 length: 11 amino acids. Trimming took off 3 bases at V and 6 bases at J, with 7 bases between the two ends. CDR3 protein: CASSAGGEQYF. The CDR3 DNA follows: TGTGCCAGCAGCGCAGGAGGCGAGCAGTACTTC. The whole variable domain, remainder taken from reference TRBV9 and TRBJ2-7, is DSGVTQTPKHLITATGQRVTLRCSPRSGDLSVYWYQQSLDQGLQFLIQYYNGEERAKGNILERFSAQQFPDLHSELNLSSLELGDSALYFCASSAGGEQYFGPGTRLTVT.

This clone appeared a single time. This chain joins TRBV28 and TRBJ2-1, with TRBD2 matching 7 bases. There are 13 residues in the CDR3. Losses at the gene ends were 7 bases for V and 3 bases for J; bases not matched to a gene: 3. Germline-derived CDR1 and CDR2 are MDHEN and SYDVKM. CDR3 bases: TGTGCCAGCACCAGCGGGAACTACAATGAGCAGTTCTTC. It specifies CASTSGNYNEQFF.

V gene TRBV4-3 combines with J gene TRBJ2-3; weak D call: TRBD1 (6 bases). CDR3 length equals 15 residues. Trimming pared 1 base from V and 6 bases from J, leaving 14 bases between. CDR1 and CDR2 from the germline V gene are LGHNA and YSLEER. This CDR3 reads CASSQGVRGWDTQYF. The CDR3 DNA is TGCGCCAGCAGCCAAGGGGTCAGGGGTTGGGATACGCAGTATTTT.

The V gene is TRBV11-3, the J gene TRBJ1-2; D is ambiguous. V was cut by 4 bases and J by 2 bases, with 11 bases left in between. The CDR3 spans 14 residues. Germline CDR1 and CDR2: SGHNT and YENEEA. This CDR3 is CASSSTTGNYGYTF. As DNA, the CDR3 is TGTGCCAGCAGCTCGACGACGGGAAACTATGGCTACACCTTC.

This chain links TRBV10-3 with TRBJ2-5; 7 nucleotides align to TRBD1. Germline values: CDR1 ENHRY, CDR2 SYGVKD. The CDR3 runs 12 residues. Losses at the gene ends were 3 bases for V and 7 bases for J; bases not matched to a gene: 2. CDR3 loop: CAISEQGPTQYF. The CDR3, as DNA: TGTGCCATCAGTGAACAGGGGCCGACCCAGTACTTC.

V is TRBV7-2 and J is TRBJ2-2, with 7 bases lining up with TRBD1. CDR1 and CDR2 (germline): SGHTA, FQGNSA. The J segment lost 7 bases and the V segment lost 5 bases, leaving 7 bases of the junction unmatched. The CDR3 length is 14 residues. The CDR3 is CASSPRGWVGELFF. In DNA form, the CDR3 reads TGTGCCAGCAGCCCCAGGGGGTGGGTCGGGGAGCTGTTTTTT. Full variable domain (missing parts from reference TRBV7-2 and TRBJ2-2): GAGVSQSPSNKVTEKGKDVELRCDPISGHTALYWYRQSLGQGLEFLIYFQGNSAPDKSGLPSDRFSAERTGGSVSTLTIQRTQQEDSAVYLCASSPRGWVGELFFGEGSRLTVL.

The sample holds one count of this clone. The rearrangement links TRBV27 to TRBJ2-7, with D hard to call. The CDR3 is made up of 13 amino acids. V lost 2 bases and J lost 5, with 10 bases in between. The V gene's germline CDR1 is MNHEY and CDR2 SMNVEV (reference sequence). In DNA, the CDR3 is TGTGCCAGCAGTTTAGGTTTCCTAAACGAGCAGTACTTC. Translated, it gives CASSLGFLNEQYF.

The chain joins TRBV7-2 to TRBJ2-7; tentatively, D is TRBD2 (5 bases). Between the trimmed V and J ends, which lost 4 bases and 4 bases, there was a span of 14 bases. The germline V gene has CDR1 SGHTA and CDR2 FQGNSA. The CDR3 extends over 14 amino acids. Here the CDR3 DNA reads TGTGCCAGCAGCTCGGGGAATACGGGGTACGAGCAGTACTTC. Translated, it gives CASSSGNTGYEQYF.

This rearrangement joins TRBV28 to TRBJ1-1, with 12 bases identical to TRBD1. V was pared by 4 bases and J by 7 bases, with 7 bases of the junction left unmatched. CDR3 length: 15 amino acids. The V gene's germline CDR1 is MDHEN and CDR2 SYDVKM. CDR3 DNA: TGTGCCAGCAGTTCCGGGACAGGGGGCAACGGTGAAGCTTTCTTT. Amino acids: CASSSGTGGNGEAFF. Using reference TRBV28 and TRBJ1-1 for the parts outside the CDR3, the full variable domain is DVKVTQSSRYLVKRTGEKVFLECVQDMDHENMFWYRQDPGLGLRLIYFSYDVKMKEKGDIPEGYSVSREKKERFSLILESASTNQTSMYLCASSSGTGGNGEAFFGQGTRLTVV.

The chain uses TRBV6-1 and TRBJ1-5, with D perhaps TRBD1 (6 bases). Deletions cut 8 bases from V and 4 bases from J, with 12 bases between. Germline assignment: CDR1 MNHNS and CDR2 SASEGT. The CDR3 totals 13 residues. In DNA, the CDR3 is TGTGCCAGCTCTTTGGGGGCTAATCAGCCCCAGCATTTT. Its translation is CASSLGANQPQHF.

The chain joins TRBV6-5 to TRBJ2-3, with a possible D match to TRBD1 (6 bases). The V gene's germline CDR1 is MNHEY and CDR2 SVGAGI. The CDR3 totals 13 residues. V lost 6 bases and J 3 bases, leaving 10 bases between the germline ends. The DNA for the CDR3 is TGTGCCAGCAGAAACGGACAGACAGATACGCAGTATTTT. Protein: CASRNGQTDTQYF.

J is TRBJ1-1 and V is TRBV30, with a tentative D call TRBD1 (5 bases). V was pared by 0 bases and J by 4 bases, with 15 bases between. This CDR3 has 15 residues. CDR1 is GTSNPN and CDR2 is SVGIG in the germline V gene (reference sequence). The CDR3 is CAWSVPGGRATEAFF. The CDR3 DNA follows: TGTGCCTGGAGTGTACCGGGGGGGAGGGCCACTGAAGCTTTCTTT.

This clone showed up just a few times. V and J are TRBV21-1 and TRBJ2-3; the D segment call TRBD2 is taken from the table without a DNA check. TRBV21-1 has pseudogene status. The length of the CDR3 is 18 residues. Written as DNA, the CDR3 is TGTGCCAGCAGCAAACTCGACTTGGGACTACCGTTCACAGATACGCAGTATTTT. Its protein product is CASSKLDLGLPFTDTQYF.

The rearrangement joins TRBV4-2 to TRBJ2-7; tentative D call: TRBD2 (5 bases). Trimming left V 3 bases short and J 3 bases short, with 9 bases between. Germline V lookup: CDR1 LGHNA, CDR2 YNFKEQ. The CDR3 length is 13 residues. CDR3 sequence: CASSQDLYYEQYF. The CDR3, as DNA: TGTGCCAGCAGCCAGGACTTATACTACGAGCAGTACTTC.

This chain uses TRBV5-4 with TRBJ2-7; possible D gene TRBD2, 5 bases. V shed 3 bases and J shed 4 bases, with 14 bases lying between them. CDR3 length: 14 residues. The germline CDR1 and CDR2 sequences are SGHNT and YYREEE (reference sequence). This chain's CDR3 is CASSSRGAGYEQYF. The CDR3 DNA reads TGTGCCAGCAGCTCCCGGGGAGCCGGGTACGAGCAGTACTTC.